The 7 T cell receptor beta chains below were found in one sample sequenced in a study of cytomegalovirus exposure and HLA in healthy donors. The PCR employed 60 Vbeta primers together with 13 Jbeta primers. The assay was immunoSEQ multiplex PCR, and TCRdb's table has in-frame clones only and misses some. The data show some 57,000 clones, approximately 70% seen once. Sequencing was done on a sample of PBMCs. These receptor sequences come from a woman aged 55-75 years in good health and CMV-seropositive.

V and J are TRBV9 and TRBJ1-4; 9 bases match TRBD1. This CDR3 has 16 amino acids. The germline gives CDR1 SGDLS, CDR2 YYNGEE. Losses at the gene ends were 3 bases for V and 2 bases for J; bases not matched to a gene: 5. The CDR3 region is CASSAGTGNTNEKLFF. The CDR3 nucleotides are TGTGCCAGCAGCGCTGGGACAGGGAATACTAATGAAAAACTGTTTTTT.

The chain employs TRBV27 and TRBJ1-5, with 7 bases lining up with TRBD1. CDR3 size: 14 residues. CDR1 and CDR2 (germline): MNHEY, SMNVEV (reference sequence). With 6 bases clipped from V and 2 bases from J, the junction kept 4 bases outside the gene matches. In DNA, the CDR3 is TGTGCCAGCAGGGCTGGGACAGGCAATCAGCCCCAGCATTTT. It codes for CASRAGTGNQPQHF.

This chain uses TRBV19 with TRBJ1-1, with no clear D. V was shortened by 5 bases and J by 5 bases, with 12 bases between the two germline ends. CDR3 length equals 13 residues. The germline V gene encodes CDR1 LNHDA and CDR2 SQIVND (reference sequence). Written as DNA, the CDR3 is TGTGCCAGTAGTTTTAAGACAAGAACTGAAGCTTTCTTT. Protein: CASSFKTRTEAFF.

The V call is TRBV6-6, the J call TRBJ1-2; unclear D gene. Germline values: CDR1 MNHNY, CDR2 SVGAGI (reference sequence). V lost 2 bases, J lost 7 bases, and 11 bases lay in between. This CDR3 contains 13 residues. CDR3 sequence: CASSYGDGGGYTF. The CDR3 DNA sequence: TGTGCCAGCAGTTACGGTGATGGCGGTGGCTACACCTTC.

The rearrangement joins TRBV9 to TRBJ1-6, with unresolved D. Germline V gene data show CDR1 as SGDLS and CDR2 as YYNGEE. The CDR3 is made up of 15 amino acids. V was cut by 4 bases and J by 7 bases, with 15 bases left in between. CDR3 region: CASSPWTGENSPLHF. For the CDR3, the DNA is TGTGCCAGCAGCCCCTGGACTGGTGAAAATTCACCCCTCCACTTT.

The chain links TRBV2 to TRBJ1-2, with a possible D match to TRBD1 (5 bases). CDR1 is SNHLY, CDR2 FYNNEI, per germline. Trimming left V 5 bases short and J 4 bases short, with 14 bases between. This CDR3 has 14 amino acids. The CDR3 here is CASSYTGEFYGYTF. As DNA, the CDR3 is TGTGCCAGCAGTTATACAGGAGAATTCTATGGCTACACCTTC.

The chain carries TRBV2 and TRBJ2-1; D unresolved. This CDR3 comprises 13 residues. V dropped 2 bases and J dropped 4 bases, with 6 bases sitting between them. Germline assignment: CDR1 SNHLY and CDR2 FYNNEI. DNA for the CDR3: TGTGCCAGCAGTGAACAGATTTACAATGAGCAGTTCTTC. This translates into CASSEQIYNEQFF.